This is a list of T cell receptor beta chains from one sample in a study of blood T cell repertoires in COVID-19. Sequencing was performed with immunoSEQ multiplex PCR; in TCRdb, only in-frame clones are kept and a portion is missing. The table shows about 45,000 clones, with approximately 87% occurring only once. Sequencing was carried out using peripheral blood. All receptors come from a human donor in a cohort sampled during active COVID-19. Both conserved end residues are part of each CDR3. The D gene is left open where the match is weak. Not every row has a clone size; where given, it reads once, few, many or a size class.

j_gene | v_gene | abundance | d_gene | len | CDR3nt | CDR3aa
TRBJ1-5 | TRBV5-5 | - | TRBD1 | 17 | TGTGCCAGCAGCGGGGGGTTACAGGGGGTCCTATCTCAGCCCCAGCATTTT | CASSGGLQGVLSQPQHF
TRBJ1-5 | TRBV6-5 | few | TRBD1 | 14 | TGTGCCAGCAGGAAGGGACAGGGCAATCAGCCCCAGCATTTT | CASRKGQGNQPQHF
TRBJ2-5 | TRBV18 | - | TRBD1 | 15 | TGTGCCAGCTCACCAAACAGGGGGGACGGAGAGACCCAGTACTTC | CASSPNRGDGETQYF
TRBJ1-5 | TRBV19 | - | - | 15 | TGTGCCAGTAGGAGGGCGGGGGGGGCGAATCAGCCCCAGCATTTT | CASRRAGGANQPQHF
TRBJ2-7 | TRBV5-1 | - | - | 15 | TGCGCCAGCAGCTTGGCCACCGCGCCTACCTACGAGCAGTACTTC | CASSLATAPTYEQYF
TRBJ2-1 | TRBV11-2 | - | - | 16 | TGTGCCAGCAGCGCCTCGTGGGGAGCGTCCTACAATGAGCAGTTCTTC | CASSASWGASYNEQFF
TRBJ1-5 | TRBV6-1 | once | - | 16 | TGTGCCAGCAGTGAAGAGTTAGGGGGAAGCAATCAGCCCCAGCATTTT | CASSEELGGSNQPQHF
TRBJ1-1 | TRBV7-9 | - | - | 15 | TGTGCCAGCAGCTTGGGAGGGGATACGTACACTGAAGCTTTCTTT | CASSLGGDTYTEAFF
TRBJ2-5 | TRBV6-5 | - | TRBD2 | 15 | TGTGCCAGCAGCTCTAGCGGGGGGGCCGGGGAGACCCAGTACTTC | CASSSSGGAGETQYF
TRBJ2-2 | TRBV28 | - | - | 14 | TGTGCCAGCAAGGGGGGGACACCCACCGGGGAGCTGTTTTTT | CASKGGTPTGELFF
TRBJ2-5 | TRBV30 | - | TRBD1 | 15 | TGTGCCTGCACTCCTGGGACAGGGGTCCCAGAGACCCAGTACTTC | CACTPGTGVPETQYF
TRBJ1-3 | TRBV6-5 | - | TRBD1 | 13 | TGTGCCAGCAGTTGGGACAGTCGAAACACCATATATTTT | CASSWDSRNTIYF
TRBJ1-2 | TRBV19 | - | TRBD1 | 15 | TGTGCCAGTAGTATAGACCGACAGGGATACTATGGCTACACCTTC | CASSIDRQGYYGYTF
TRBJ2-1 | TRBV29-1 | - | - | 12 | TGCAGCGCCGGGGGTCACGGGACTGAGCAGTTCTTC | CSAGGHGTEQFF
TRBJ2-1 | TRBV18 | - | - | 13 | TGTGCCAGCACCGCATTTGGACACAAAGAGCAGTTCTTC | CASTAFGHKEQFF
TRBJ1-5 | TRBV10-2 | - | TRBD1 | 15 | TGCGCCAGCAGAGACGAGGGGGCAGCCAATCAGCCCCAGCATTTT | CASRDEGAANQPQHF
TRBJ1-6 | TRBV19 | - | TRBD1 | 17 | TGTGCCAGTAGTAGCCCCCACGGACAGGGGAAGAATTCACCCCTCCACTTT | CASSSPHGQGKNSPLHF
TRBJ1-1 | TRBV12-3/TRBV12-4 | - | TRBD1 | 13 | TGTGCCAGCAGTCGGACAGGGGTCTCTGAAGCTTTCTTT | CASSRTGVSEAFF
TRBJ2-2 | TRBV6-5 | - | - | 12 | TGTGCCACCGTGGGGCCAACCGGGGAGCTGTTTTTT | CATVGPTGELFF
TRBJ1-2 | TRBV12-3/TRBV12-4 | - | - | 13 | TGTGCCAGCAGTTTTCAGGGCGCGAGGGGCTACACCTTC | CASSFQGARGYTF
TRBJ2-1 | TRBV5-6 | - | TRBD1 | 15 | TGTGCCAGCAGATGGGGGACAGGGGAGGAGAATGAGCAGTTCTTC | CASRWGTGEENEQFF
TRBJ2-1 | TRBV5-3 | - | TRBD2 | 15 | TGTGCCAGAAGCGGCGCGCTAGCGGGGGGCAATGAGCAGTTCTTC | CARSGALAGGNEQFF
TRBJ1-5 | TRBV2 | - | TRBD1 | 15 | TGTGCCAGCAGGGTTTCCAGGGGGTCTGATCAGCCCCAGCATTTT | CASRVSRGSDQPQHF
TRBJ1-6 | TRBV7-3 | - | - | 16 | TGTGCCAGCAGCTTAAGGGGGGGCGCGGGTAATTCACCCCTCCACTTT | CASSLRGGAGNSPLHF
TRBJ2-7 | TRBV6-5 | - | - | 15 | TGTGCCAGCAGTTACTCGGACGGGGTCTCCTACGAGCAGTACTTC | CASSYSDGVSYEQYF
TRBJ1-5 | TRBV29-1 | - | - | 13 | TGCAGCGTTGAGCAGGGTAGCAATCAGCCCCAGCATTTT | CSVEQGSNQPQHF
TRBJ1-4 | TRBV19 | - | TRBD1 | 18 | TGTGCCAGTAGTCCCCGACTCCACACAGGGGGAATCAATGAAAAACTGTTTTTT | CASSPRLHTGGINEKLFF
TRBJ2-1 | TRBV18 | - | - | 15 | TGTGCCAGCTCACTTAACGGTGAAGGGGTCAATGAGCAGTTCTTC | CASSLNGEGVNEQFF
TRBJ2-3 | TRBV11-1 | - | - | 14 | TGTGCCAGCAGCGTCCAGGGTTTTACAGATACGCAGTATTTT | CASSVQGFTDTQYF
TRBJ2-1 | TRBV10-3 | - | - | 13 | TGTGCCATCAGTGAGTCGAACGGGAATGAGCAGTTCTTC | CAISESNGNEQFF
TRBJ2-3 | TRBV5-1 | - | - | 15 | TGCGCCAGCAGCTTTCGCCCTAGCGACACAGATACGCAGTATTTT | CASSFRPSDTDTQYF
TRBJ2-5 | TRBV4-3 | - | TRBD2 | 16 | TGCGCCAGCAGCCACCGAGCGGGGGGGCCCGGAGAGACCCAGTACTTC | CASSHRAGGPGETQYF
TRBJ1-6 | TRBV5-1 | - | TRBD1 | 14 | TGCGCCAGCAGCTTCGACGGACAGGCTCTCCCCCTCCACTTT | CASSFDGQALPLHF
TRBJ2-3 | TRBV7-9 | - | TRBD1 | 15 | TGTGCCAGCAGCTTAAAGACAGGGCCCACAGATACGCAGTATTTT | CASSLKTGPTDTQYF
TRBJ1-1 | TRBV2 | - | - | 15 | TGTGCCAGCAGTCCCCGACAGACAGTGAACACTGAAGCTTTCTTT | CASSPRQTVNTEAFF
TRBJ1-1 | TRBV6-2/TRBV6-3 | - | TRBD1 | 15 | TGTGCCAGCAGTGACAGGGGGGGGATGAACACTGAAGCTTTCTTT | CASSDRGGMNTEAFF
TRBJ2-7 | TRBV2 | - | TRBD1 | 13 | TGTGCCAGCAATAGACAGGGACCCTACGAGCAGTACTTC | CASNRQGPYEQYF
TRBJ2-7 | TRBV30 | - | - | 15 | TGTGCCTGGAGTTCCGGATCCGGAGGCTCCTACGAGCAGTACTTC | CAWSSGSGGSYEQYF